This T cell receptor beta chain emerged from a study of blood T cell repertoires in COVID-19. Study-wide context: Samples taken during acute and convalescent COVID-19 were collected in the United States, Italy and Spain. Nucleic acid was either cDNA or gDNA, and it came from T cells, B-cell-depleted T cells, or PBMCs.

Germline V gene sequence: CDR1 LNHDA, CDR2 SQIVND (reference sequence). The CDR3 has 15 amino acids. The V gene lost 7 bases and the J gene lost 0 bases, with 13 bases spanning the gap. Methods used by the authors: From reference gene primer amplification, estimates of nucleated cell counts were derived. Profiled with immunoSEQ multiplex PCR; TCRdb holds only in-frame clones, not every one. The V and J calls and clone size were taken over from that table, and D and trimming were inferred from the DNA. The data show around 120,000 clones, 87% seen once. V usage is TRBV19 and J usage is TRBJ1-5; tentative D call: TRBD1 (6 bases). The specimen sequenced was peripheral blood. This TCR derives from a woman between 70 and 85 years old with acute or convalescent COVID-19. This chain's CDR3 is CASTLGGYSNQPQHF. The CDR3 nucleotides are TGTGCCAGTACTCTAGGGGGATATAGCAATCAGCCCCAGCATTTT.